These 3 T cell receptor beta chains originate from one sample sequenced in a study of blood T cell repertoires in COVID-19. Produced via immunoSEQ multiplex PCR; TCRdb's table is partial and in-frame only. The sample lists some 190,000 clones, over 70% occurring once. The specimen was peripheral blood. The receptors originated from a man between 60 and 75 years old with acute or convalescent COVID-19.

The chain carries TRBV28 and TRBJ2-5, with 8 bases aligning to TRBD2. After removal of 6 bases from V and 2 bases from J, the junction contained 5 bases not matched to a gene. Germline CDR1 and CDR2: MDHEN and SYDVKM. The CDR3 is 14 residues long. CDR3 sequence: CASSGGGDQETQYF. As DNA, the CDR3 is TGTGCCAGCAGCGGGGGGGGAGATCAAGAGACCCAGTACTTC.

The chain combines TRBV28 with TRBJ1-5; 7 positions agree with TRBD1. The CDR3 spans 18 residues. J lost 0 bases, V lost 2 bases, and 10 bases had no gene match. Germline V gene sequence: CDR1 MDHEN, CDR2 SYDVKM. The CDR3: CASSLLDRSTYSNQPQHF. As DNA, the CDR3 is TGTGCCAGCAGTTTACTGGACAGGTCCACTTATAGCAATCAGCCCCAGCATTTT.

This clone was detected a few times. The rearrangement joins TRBV27 to TRBJ1-3; 9 nucleotides match TRBD1. The CDR3 covers 16 residues. CDR1 and CDR2 from the germline V gene are MNHEY and SMNVEV (reference sequence). With V trimmed by 5 bases and J by 3 bases, 8 bases remained unmatched. DNA for the CDR3: TGTGCCAGCAGTCCCGGGACAGGGAGGCATGGAAACACCATATATTTT. Translation gives CASSPGTGRHGNTIYF.